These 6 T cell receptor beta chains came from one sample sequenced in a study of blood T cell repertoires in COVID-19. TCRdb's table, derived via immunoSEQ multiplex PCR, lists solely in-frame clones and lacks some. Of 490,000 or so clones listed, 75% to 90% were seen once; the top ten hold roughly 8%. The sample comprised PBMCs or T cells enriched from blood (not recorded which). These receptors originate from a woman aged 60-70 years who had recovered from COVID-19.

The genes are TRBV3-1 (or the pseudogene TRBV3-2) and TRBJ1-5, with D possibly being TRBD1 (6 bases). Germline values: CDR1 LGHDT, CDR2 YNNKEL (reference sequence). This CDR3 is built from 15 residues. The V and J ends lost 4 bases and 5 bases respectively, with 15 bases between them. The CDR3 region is CASSLTSGVDQPQHF. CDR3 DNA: TGTGCCAGCAGCCTAACGTCAGGGGTCGATCAGCCCCAGCATTTT.

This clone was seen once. The CDR3 bases are TGCGCCAGCAGCCAGGACAGGGGCATCTACGAGCAGTACTTC. Its protein product is CASSQDRGIYEQYF. The V and J genes are TRBV4-1 and TRBJ2-7; TRBD1 agrees at 9 bases. This CDR3 has 14 residues. The trim removed 3 bases at V and 3 bases at J, leaving 3 bases unmatched. Per germline, CDR1 MGHRA and CDR2 YSYEKL.

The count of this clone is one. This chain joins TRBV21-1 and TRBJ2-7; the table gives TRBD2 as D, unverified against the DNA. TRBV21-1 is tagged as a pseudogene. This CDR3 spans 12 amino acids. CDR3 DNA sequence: TGTGCCAGCAGCGCCCCTACCTACGAGCAGTACTTC. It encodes CASSAPTYEQYF.

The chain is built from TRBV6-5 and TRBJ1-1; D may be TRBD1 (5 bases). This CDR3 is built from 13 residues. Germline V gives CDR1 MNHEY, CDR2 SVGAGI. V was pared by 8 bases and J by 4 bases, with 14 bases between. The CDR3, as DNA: TGTGCCAGCTCTTGGAGGAGGGGCACTGAAGCTTTCTTT. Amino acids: CASSWRRGTEAFF.

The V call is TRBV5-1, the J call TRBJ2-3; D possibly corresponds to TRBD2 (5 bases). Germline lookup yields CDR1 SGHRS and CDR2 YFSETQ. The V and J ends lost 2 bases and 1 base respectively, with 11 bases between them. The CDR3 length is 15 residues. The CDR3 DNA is TGCGCCAGCAGCTTTGATCCCGGGGGCACAGATACGCAGTATTTT. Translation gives CASSFDPGGTDTQYF.

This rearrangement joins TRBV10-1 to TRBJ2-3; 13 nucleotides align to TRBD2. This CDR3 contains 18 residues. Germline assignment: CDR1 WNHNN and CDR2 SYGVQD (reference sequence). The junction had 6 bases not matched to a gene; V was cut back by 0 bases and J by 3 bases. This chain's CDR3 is CASSESLGGLAGTDTQYF. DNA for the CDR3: TGCGCCAGCAGTGAGTCACTTGGGGGACTAGCGGGGACAGATACGCAGTATTTT.